Detailed here is one TCR beta chain. This clone was seen a few times. Its antigen is not yet known. Given the absence of the conserved phenylalanine or tryptophan at the CDR3 end, a read error is likely. No DNA is shown, since the ends of the CDR3 on it are uncertain; the CDR3 is the one TCRdb lists. All of the isolated RNA was reverse transcribed with the High Capacity cDNA Reverse Transcription Kit, so expressed TCRB transcripts were sequenced. Naive, central memory and regulatory T cell samples underwent deep immunoSEQ sequencing, averaging roughly 3.5 million total reads per sample. After sorted cells were lysed in RLT buffer, RNA was extracted with DNase-treated RNeasy Micro or Mini kits, with the choice depending on cell number. Each cell subset was processed separately to prevent cross-contamination, with patient and healthy donor samples processed together. The immunoSEQ multiplex PCR was used to amplify TCRB sequences from cDNA, generating 87-bp fragments that spanned the CDR3 region. Sequencing of the amplicons was performed on the Illumina HiSeq platform. The authors' pipeline ran thus. Synthetic template baselines were used to correct PCR bias computationally, reads within Hamming distance 2 were collapsed, and singletons that could not be merged were discarded. Reads were aligned to IMGT to assign V, D and J genes, CDR3 length, and insertions or deletions at six rearrangement sites. Within each subset, clonotype counts were normalized to sorted cell number, after which true diversity and Gini coefficients were computed with the tcR R package. Repertoire sharing was quantified using the overlap coefficient calculated on TCRB nucleotide sequences. As a proxy for the pre-selection repertoire, out-of-frame TCRB sequences from naive cells were analyzed. This is the immuneACCESS table as TCRdb keeps it, with only in-frame sequences that have V and J called. A part of the clones is gone; compared with another copy, unresolved V genes explain less than half, and the rest is unexplained. V and J calls and clone size are copied from that table; D and trimming were computed from the DNA. This sample is represented by 500,000 to 850,000 clones; over 12% of them were singletons. Of the sample, 0.035% to 0.045% falls within the top ten clones.

CDR1 and CDR2 are read off the germline V gene as SQVTM and ANQGSEA. The CDR3 is 11 amino acids in total, end residues counted. The data originate from a study of beta chain features in type 1 diabetes listed by TCRdb under 2018. Background for the entire study: Mean age, gender distribution, total cell number and subset yield were not different between patients and healthy donors. In the study, recently diagnosed type 1 diabetes patients and matched healthy donors were compared on the TCRB repertoires of their sorted circulating CD4+ T cell subsets. Naive and central memory subsets were obtained from all 30 or so donors, but regulatory and stem cell-like memory subsets were isolated from only 8 patients and about eight healthy donors. A total of 90 million to 130 million sorted cells were examined across all samples, and a strong correlation was observed between cell number per subset and RNA yield.

From each donor, a single peripheral blood sample of 95 to 150 mL on average was drawn into heparinised tubes. Using a panel that included CD45RO, CCR7, CD25, CD127, CD95 and CD27, naive, central memory, regulatory and stem cell-like memory CD4+ T cells were sorted on a BD FACSAria II. A purity above 95% was achieved for all sorted populations. Right away, PBMCs were isolated by Lymphoprep density gradient centrifugation and were stained directly, with no culture step. To minimize batch effects, samples were stained and sorted in pairs, one healthy donor with one patient per experiment. Results and caveats for the whole study, not just this receptor: Only small numbers of individuals were included in the HLA sub-analyses, which left unresolved whether HLA type had any influence on TCRB rearrangement. Shorter templates might be favored by PCR, yet because patient and control samples were amplified and corrected together, any such skew would affect both groups equally. Naive, central memory and regulatory TCRB repertoires appeared to be more alike among patients than among healthy donors. Type 1 diabetes patients showed a moderate but significant shortening of TCRB CDR3 length in all four CD4+ subsets. Fewer insertions and more nucleotide deletions at VDJ recombination sites were observed in patients with type 1 diabetes, implying thymic rearrangement abnormalities. Sequencing cDNA rather than genomic DNA could over-represent highly expressing activated cells, although activation and CD3 levels did not differ between groups.

The specimen sequenced was naive CD4+ T cells from blood. Explained via the paper, the cell subset or site label denotes: true naive CD4+ T cells. The sequence derives from a man between 18 and 35 years old with type 1 diabetes. Rearrangement joined TRBV29-1 to TRBJ1-5; TRBD1 is taken as the D call from the table, unchecked against the DNA. The CDR3 reads CSVGPAYRVFL.